Listed here are 25 T cell receptor beta chains from one sample, sequenced in a study of blood T cell repertoires in COVID-19. Here immunoSEQ multiplex PCR was the method, and the copy in TCRdb shows in-frame clones only, minus some. The sample has some 30,000 clones; 80% to 90% are singletons. The sample consisted of peripheral blood. These receptors were obtained from a human donor in a cohort sampled during active COVID-19.

Concerning this clone itself: Compared with germline, one end of the junction differs, possibly owing to a read error. The genes are TRBV11-2 and TRBJ2-2, with TRBD2 identical over 8 bases. CDR3 size: 12 residues. Looked up from germline, CDR1 is SGHAT and CDR2 is FQNNGV. The CDR3 sequence is CASSPGAGGLFF. CDR3 sequence (DNA): TGTGCCAGCAGCCCCGGGGCGGGGGGGCTGTTTTTT.

With respect to this clone: Mismatch with germline at one junction end may stem from a read error. This chain links TRBV7-7 with TRBJ2-3; D may be TRBD2 (6 bases). Germline V gives CDR1 SSHAT, CDR2 FNYEAQ (reference sequence). This CDR3 is built from 15 residues. Here the CDR3 reads CASSLAGTLGDTQYF. The CDR3 DNA reads as TGTGCTAGCAGCTTAGCCGGGACTCTCGGAGATACGCAGTATTTT. The full variable domain, with the rest looked up from reference TRBV7-7 and TRBJ2-3, is GAGVSQSPRYKVTKRGQDVTLRCDPISSHATLYWYQQALGQGPEFLTYFNYEAQPDKSGLPSDRFSAERPEGSISTLTIQRTEQRDSAMYRCASSLAGTLGDTQYFGPGTRLTVL.

J is TRBJ1-5 and V is TRBV28; 7 bases match TRBD1. Trimming at V came to 6 bases and at J to 6 bases, leaving 8 bases not matched to a gene. CDR1 is MDHEN and CDR2 is SYDVKM in the germline V gene. CDR3 length equals 14 residues. The CDR3 DNA follows: TGTGCCAGCAGCCAAGGGGGCGGAGGTCAGCCCCAGCATTTT. Its translation is CASSQGGGGQPQHF. Looking up the rest from reference TRBV28 and TRBJ1-5 gives the full variable domain: DVKVTQSSRYLVKRTGEKVFLECVQDMDHENMFWYRQDPGLGLRLIYFSYDVKMKEKGDIPEGYSVSREKKERFSLILESASTNQTSMYLCASSQGGGGQPQHFGDGTRLSIL.

The V gene is TRBV7-6, the J gene TRBJ2-2, with D hard to call. Between the trimmed V and J ends, which lost 5 bases and 1 base, there was a span of 11 bases. The CDR3 extends over 15 amino acids. Germline values: CDR1 SGHVS, CDR2 FNYEAQ. As DNA, the CDR3 is TGTGCCAGCAGCCCCCAAGCGTTGAACACCGGGGAGCTGTTTTTT. This codes for CASSPQALNTGELFF.

The rearrangement uses TRBV19 and TRBJ2-3; possible D gene TRBD1, 5 bases. V was shortened by 7 bases and J by 0 bases, with 17 bases between the two germline ends. The CDR3 spans 16 residues. The germline V gene has CDR1 LNHDA and CDR2 SQIVND (reference sequence). The CDR3 DNA follows: TGTGCCAGTAACACGAGGCAGGGTTCCAGCACAGATACGCAGTATTTT. Translating gives CASNTRQGSSTDTQYF.

This CDR3 reads CASSLVPSGGPADTQYF. CDR3 nucleotides: TGCGCCAGCAGCTTGGTCCCTAGCGGGGGGCCTGCAGATACGCAGTATTTT. The V call is TRBV5-1, the J call TRBJ2-3, with TRBD2 identical over 11 bases. The CDR3 length is 17 residues. The germline V gene encodes CDR1 SGHRS and CDR2 YFSETQ. V dropped 0 bases and J dropped 4; count of bases not matched to a gene: 7. Variable domain in full (rest from reference TRBV5-1 and TRBJ2-3): KAGVTQTPRYLIKTRGQQVTLSCSPISGHRSVSWYQQTPGQGLQFLFEYFSETQRNKGNFPGRFSGRQFSNSRSEMNVSTLELGDSALYLCASSLVPSGGPADTQYFGPGTRLTVL.

V usage is TRBV7-6 and J usage is TRBJ1-3, with D possibly matching TRBD1 (5 bases). The CDR3 is made up of 14 amino acids. In germline, CDR1 is SGHVS, CDR2 FNYEAQ. V was shortened by 5 bases and J by 0 bases, with 8 bases between the two germline ends. CDR3 sequence reads: CASSPTVSGNTIYF. The DNA for the CDR3 is TGTGCCAGCAGCCCGACAGTCTCTGGAAACACCATATATTTT.

This chain joins TRBV20-1 and TRBJ2-7, with TRBD2 matching over 12 bases. CDR1 DFQATT and CDR2 SNEGSKA come from the germline V gene (reference sequence). Unmatched junction bases numbered 2, after V lost 3 bases and J lost 2 bases. The CDR3 runs 14 residues. The chain's CDR3 is CSASRLAGAYEQYF. DNA of the CDR3: TGCAGTGCTAGTAGACTAGCGGGGGCCTACGAGCAGTACTTC.

The J gene is TRBJ2-1, the V gene TRBV7-9; 7 bases map to TRBD1. V shed 5 bases, J shed 4 bases, and the junction held 17 bases outside the gene matches. The germline gives CDR1 SEHNR, CDR2 FQNEAQ (reference sequence). The CDR3 length is 18 residues. The CDR3, as DNA: TGTGCCAGCAGCGCCCGACAGGGATCAAAGAATAATTACAATGAGCAGTTCTTC. It encodes CASSARQGSKNNYNEQFF.

The J gene is TRBJ2-2, the V gene TRBV18, with TRBD1 as a possible D gene (6 bases). The CDR3 covers 14 residues. V was shortened by 8 bases and J by 2 bases, with 12 bases between the two germline ends. Germline values: CDR1 KGHSH, CDR2 LQKENI. The CDR3 loop reads CASQGLGNTGELFF. The DNA for the CDR3 is TGTGCCAGCCAGGGGCTGGGCAACACCGGGGAGCTGTTTTTT.

The CDR3 sequence: CASREQGALGQPQHF. For the CDR3, the DNA is TGTGCCAGCAGGGAACAGGGGGCCTTGGGTCAGCCCCAGCATTTT. This rearrangement joins TRBV6-6 to TRBJ1-5; 9 nucleotides match TRBD1. CDR1 and CDR2 (germline): MNHNY, SVGAGI (reference sequence). The CDR3 is 15 amino acids. Trimming removed 6 bases from V and 6 bases from J; junction bases left unmatched: 9.

The J gene is TRBJ2-2, the V gene TRBV19; D is perhaps TRBD2 (6 bases). CDR3 length: 14 amino acids. CDR1 and CDR2 from the germline V gene are LNHDA and SQIVND (reference sequence). V lost 2 bases to trimming and J lost 5 bases, with 9 bases between them. The CDR3 loop is CASSITGVTGELFF. The CDR3 nucleotides are TGTGCCAGTAGTATAACGGGGGTAACCGGGGAGCTGTTTTTT.

The rearrangement joins TRBV6-5 to TRBJ1-2, with 8 nucleotides matching TRBD1. This CDR3 contains 12 residues. From germline, CDR1 is MNHEY and CDR2 SVGAGI. Unmatched junction bases numbered 9, after V lost 10 bases and J lost 8 bases. The chain's CDR3 is CATGRGQEGYTF. CDR3 in DNA: TGTGCCACGGGGAGGGGACAGGAAGGCTACACCTTC.

This clone was seen more than once but under ten times. The gene calls are TRBV5-4 and TRBJ1-6; D ambiguous. Trimming stripped 6 bases from V and 10 bases from J, with 23 bases between. This CDR3 is built from 16 residues. Germline CDR1 SGHNT, CDR2 YYREEE (reference sequence). Here the CDR3 DNA reads TGTGCCAGCAACCGTCGAGAGGCCTCCCTCCTGTCACCCCTCCACTTT. The encoded protein is CASNRREASLLSPLHF.

The chain couples TRBV5-4 to TRBJ1-4; D call uncertain. CDR3 length: 13 residues. Trimming removed 1 base at V and 5 bases at J, with 6 bases between. Germline V CDR1 and CDR2: SGHNT, YYREEE (reference sequence). The CDR3 protein is CASSLFPNEKLFF. The CDR3 bases are TGTGCCAGCAGCTTGTTCCCAAATGAAAAACTGTTTTTT.

This sequence joins TRBV6-5 and TRBJ1-1; a weak D match, TRBD1 (6 bases). CDR1 is MNHEY and CDR2 is SVGAGI in the germline V gene. The CDR3 contains 14 residues. Trimming cost V 7 bases and J 1 base, with 13 bases left between them. CDR3 residues: CASIEGHPNTEAFF. The CDR3 DNA reads TGTGCCAGCATCGAGGGACATCCGAACACTGAAGCTTTCTTT.

This chain uses TRBV30 with TRBJ1-4; D not certain. Trimming took 2 bases from V and 1 from J, leaving 5 bases between them. The CDR3 loop spans 13 amino acids. The germline gives CDR1 GTSNPN, CDR2 SVGIG (reference sequence). CDR3 coding DNA: TGTGCCTGGAGTAGAGGAACTAATGAAAAACTGTTTTTT. Its translation: CAWSRGTNEKLFF.

V gene TRBV7-3 combines with J gene TRBJ2-1, with D unclear. The CDR3 is made up of 13 amino acids. V shed 1 base and J shed 9 bases, with 10 bases lying between them. CDR1 and CDR2 (germline): SGHTA, FQGTGA. CDR3 amino acids: CASSLNHIGEQFF. The CDR3, as DNA: TGTGCCAGCAGCTTAAACCATATCGGTGAGCAGTTCTTC.

The sample holds one count of this clone. The V call is TRBV2, the J call TRBJ2-1; 8 nucleotides agree with TRBD2. V trimming: 1 base; J trimming: 4 bases; junction bases outside the gene matches: 6. The V gene's germline CDR1 is SNHLY and CDR2 FYNNEI. The CDR3 spans 16 residues. The CDR3 DNA is TGTGCCAGCAGTGAAGGAGCGGGGGTATTATACAATGAGCAGTTCTTC. The encoded protein is CASSEGAGVLYNEQFF.

The chain employs TRBV7-2 and TRBJ2-1; D is perhaps TRBD1 (8 bases). V lost 0 bases and J 7 bases, leaving 16 bases between the germline ends. Germline assignment: CDR1 SGHTA and CDR2 FQGNSA. CDR3 length equals 16 residues. CDR3 in DNA: TGTGCCAGCAGCTTAGCAACGGGGGGACAGGAAAATGAGCAGTTCTTC. Translation: CASSLATGGQENEQFF.

There are a few counts of this clone. V and J are TRBV30 and TRBJ2-3, with D unclear. The CDR3 sequence is 13 residues long. The V end lost 3 bases, the J end lost 0 bases, and 7 bases lay between the germline ends. Germline values: CDR1 GTSNPN, CDR2 SVGIG (reference sequence). The CDR3 protein is CAWSPSSTDTQYF. The CDR3 DNA is TGTGCCTGGAGCCCTTCTAGCACAGATACGCAGTATTTT.

The CDR3 region has the DNA TGTGCCAGCTCTTTAGCGGGGAAACAAGAGACCCAGTACTTC. Its protein is CASSLAGKQETQYF. V and J are TRBV18 and TRBJ2-5, with 8 nucleotides matching TRBD2. The germline gives CDR1 KGHSH, CDR2 LQKENI. Unmatched junction bases numbered 5, after V lost 6 bases and J lost 2 bases. The CDR3 runs 14 residues.

The chain links TRBV3-1 (or the pseudogene TRBV3-2) to TRBJ1-2; TRBD1 matches 7 bases. This CDR3 contains 12 residues. With 7 bases clipped from V and 8 bases from J, the junction kept 7 bases outside the gene matches. Germline V gene lookup returns CDR1 LGHDT and CDR2 YNNKEL (reference sequence). The CDR3 here is CASTGQASGYTF. The CDR3 DNA follows: TGTGCCAGCACCGGACAGGCTTCAGGCTACACCTTC.

Of note for this clone: Within the sample, other DNA sequences also encode this same CDR3. The chain recombines TRBV18 with TRBJ2-7, with D uncertain. CDR3 length: 13 amino acids. Germline V gene data show CDR1 as KGHSH and CDR2 as LQKENI. V lost 1 base to trimming and J lost 3 bases, with 7 bases between them. The CDR3 coding sequence is TGTGCCAGCTCACCACGCCAGGACTACGAGCAGTACTTC. Translated, it gives CASSPRQDYEQYF.

The V and J genes are TRBV9 and TRBJ2-1, with TRBD1 identical over 7 bases. V dropped 0 bases and J dropped 8; count of bases not matched to a gene: 5. CDR1 SGDLS and CDR2 YYNGEE come from the germline V gene. The CDR3 has 14 residues. The CDR3 nucleotides are TGTGCCAGCAGCGTAGTACAGGGGCACCATGAGCAGTTCTTC. Translating it yields CASSVVQGHHEQFF. Combining the CDR3 with reference TRBV9 and TRBJ2-1 gives the whole variable domain DSGVTQTPKHLITATGQRVTLRCSPRSGDLSVYWYQQSLDQGLQFLIQYYNGEERAKGNILERFSAQQFPDLHSELNLSSLELGDSALYFCASSVVQGHHEQFFGPGTRLTVL.